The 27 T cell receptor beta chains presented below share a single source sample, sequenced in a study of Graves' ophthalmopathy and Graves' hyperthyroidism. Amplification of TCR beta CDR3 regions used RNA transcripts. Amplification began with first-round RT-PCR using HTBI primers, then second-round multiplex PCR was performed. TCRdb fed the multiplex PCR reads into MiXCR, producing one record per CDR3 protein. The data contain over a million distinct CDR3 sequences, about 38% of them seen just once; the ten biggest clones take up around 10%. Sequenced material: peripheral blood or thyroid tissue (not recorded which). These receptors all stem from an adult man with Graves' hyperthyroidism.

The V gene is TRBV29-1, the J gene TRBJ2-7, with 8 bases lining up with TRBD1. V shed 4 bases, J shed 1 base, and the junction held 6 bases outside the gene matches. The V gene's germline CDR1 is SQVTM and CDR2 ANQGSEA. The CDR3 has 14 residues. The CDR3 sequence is CSVGQGSISYEQYF. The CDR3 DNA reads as TGCAGCGTTGGACAGGGGTCCATTTCCTACGAGCAGTACTTC.

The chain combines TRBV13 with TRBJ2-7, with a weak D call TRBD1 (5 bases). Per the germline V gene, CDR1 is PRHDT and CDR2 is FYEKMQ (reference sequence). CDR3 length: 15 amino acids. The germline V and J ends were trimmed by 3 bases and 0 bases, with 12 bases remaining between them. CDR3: CASSFYQDTSYEQYF. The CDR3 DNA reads TGTGCCAGCAGCTTTTACCAGGACACCTCCTACGAGCAGTACTTC.

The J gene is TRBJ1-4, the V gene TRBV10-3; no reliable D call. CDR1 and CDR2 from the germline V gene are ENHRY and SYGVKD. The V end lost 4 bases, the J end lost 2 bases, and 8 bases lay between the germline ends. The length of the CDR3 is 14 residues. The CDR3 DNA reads TGTGCCATCAGTGGGACCGGGACTAATGAAAAACTGTTTTTT. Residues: CAISGTGTNEKLFF.

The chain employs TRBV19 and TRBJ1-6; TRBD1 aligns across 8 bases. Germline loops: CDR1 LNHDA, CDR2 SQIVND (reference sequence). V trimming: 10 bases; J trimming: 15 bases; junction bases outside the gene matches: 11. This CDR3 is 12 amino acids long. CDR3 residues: CATKQGQEGLHF. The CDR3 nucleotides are TGTGCCACAAAACAGGGACAGGAAGGCCTCCACTTT.

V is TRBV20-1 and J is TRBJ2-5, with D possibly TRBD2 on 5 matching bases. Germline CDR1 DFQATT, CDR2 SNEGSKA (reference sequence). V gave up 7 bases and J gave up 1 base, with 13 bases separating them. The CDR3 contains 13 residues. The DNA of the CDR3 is TGCAGTGTAAACACGGACTCCCAAGAGACCCAGTACTTC. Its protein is CSVNTDSQETQYF.

The CDR3 sequence is CASSLGRSVEQYF. CDR3 in DNA: TGTGCCAGCAGCTTAGGACGGAGTGTGGAGCAGTACTTC. This sequence joins TRBV7-8 and TRBJ2-7; D is undetermined. V was pared by 1 base and J by 7 bases, with 11 bases between. Germline assignment: CDR1 SGHVS and CDR2 FQNEAQ. This CDR3 comprises 13 residues.

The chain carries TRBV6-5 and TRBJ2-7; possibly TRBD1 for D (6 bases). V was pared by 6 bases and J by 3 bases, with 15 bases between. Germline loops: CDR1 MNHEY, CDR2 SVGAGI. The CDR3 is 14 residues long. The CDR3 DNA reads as TGTGCCAGCAGATCAGGGGACACCATCTACGAGCAGTACTTC. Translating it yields CASRSGDTIYEQYF.

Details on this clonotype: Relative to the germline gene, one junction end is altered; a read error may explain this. The CDR3: CAGSQVAGDYYEQYF. The CDR3, as DNA: TGCGCCGGCAGCCAAGTGGCGGGAGACTACTACGAGCAGTACTTC. The V and J genes are TRBV7-9 and TRBJ2-7; 7 bases match TRBD2. Germline CDR1 SEHNR, CDR2 FQNEAQ (reference sequence). CDR3 size: 15 residues.

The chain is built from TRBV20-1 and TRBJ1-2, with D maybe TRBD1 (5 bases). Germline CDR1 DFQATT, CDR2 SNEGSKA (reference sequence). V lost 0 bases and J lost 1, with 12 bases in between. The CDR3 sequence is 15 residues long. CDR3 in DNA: TGCAGTGCTAGAGATGGGAGGGGCTTTAACTATGGCTACACCTTC. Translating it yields CSARDGRGFNYGYTF.

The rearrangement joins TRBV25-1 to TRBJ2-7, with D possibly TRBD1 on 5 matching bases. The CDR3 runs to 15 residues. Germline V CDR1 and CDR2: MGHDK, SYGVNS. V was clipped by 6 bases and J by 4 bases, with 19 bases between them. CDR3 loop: CASSVGGGQGYEQYF. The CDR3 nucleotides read TGTGCCAGCAGCGTCGGCGGTGGGCAGGGTTACGAGCAGTACTTC.

CDR3 residues: CSAWTRWIQAFF. For the CDR3, the DNA is TGCAGTGCTTGGACACGGTGGATTCAAGCTTTCTTT. V is TRBV20-1 and J is TRBJ1-1; possible D gene TRBD1, 5 bases. There are 12 residues in the CDR3. CDR1 DFQATT and CDR2 SNEGSKA come from the germline V gene (reference sequence). Trimming took off 5 bases at V and 9 bases at J, with 16 bases between the two ends.

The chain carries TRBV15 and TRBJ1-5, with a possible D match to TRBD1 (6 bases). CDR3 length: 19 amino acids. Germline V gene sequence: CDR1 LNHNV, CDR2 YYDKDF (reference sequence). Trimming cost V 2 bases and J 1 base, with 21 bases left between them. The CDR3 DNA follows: TGTGCCACCAGCAGACCGCCCGGGACACAAACGGGGAGCAATCAGCCCCAGCATTTT. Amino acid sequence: CATSRPPGTQTGSNQPQHF.

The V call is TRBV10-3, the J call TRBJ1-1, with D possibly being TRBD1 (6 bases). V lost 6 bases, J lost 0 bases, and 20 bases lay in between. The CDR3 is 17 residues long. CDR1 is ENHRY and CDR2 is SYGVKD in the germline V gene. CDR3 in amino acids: CAIRDTSGGGLNTEAFF. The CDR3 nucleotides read TGTGCCATCAGAGACACTAGCGGGGGCGGTTTGAACACTGAAGCTTTCTTT.

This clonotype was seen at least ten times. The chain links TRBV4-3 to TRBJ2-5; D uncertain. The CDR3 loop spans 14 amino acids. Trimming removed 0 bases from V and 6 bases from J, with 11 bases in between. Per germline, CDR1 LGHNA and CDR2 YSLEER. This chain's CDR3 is CASSQDYQSQTQYF. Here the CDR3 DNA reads TGCGCCAGCAGCCAAGACTACCAATCTCAGACCCAGTACTTC.

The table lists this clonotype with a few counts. DNA of the CDR3: TGTGCCAGCAGTACGCAAGAGGGTTCCTACGAGCAGTACTTC. Protein product: CASSTQEGSYEQYF. This chain uses TRBV12-3 or TRBV12-4 with TRBJ2-7; TRBD2 might be the D (5 bases). The CDR3 is 14 amino acids. The V end was cut by 5 bases, the J end by 1 base, with 12 bases between.

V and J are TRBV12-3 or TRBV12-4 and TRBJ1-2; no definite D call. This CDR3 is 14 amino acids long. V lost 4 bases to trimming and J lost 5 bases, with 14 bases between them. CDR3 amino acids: CASSSPRVQYGYTF. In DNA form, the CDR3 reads TGTGCCAGCAGTTCTCCCCGGGTCCAGTATGGCTACACCTTC.

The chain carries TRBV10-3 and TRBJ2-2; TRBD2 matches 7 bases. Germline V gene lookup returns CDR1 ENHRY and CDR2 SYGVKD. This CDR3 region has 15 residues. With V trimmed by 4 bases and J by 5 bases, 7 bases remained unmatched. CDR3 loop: CAISVSGAPTGELFF. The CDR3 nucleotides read TGTGCCATCAGTGTGAGCGGGGCCCCTACCGGGGAGCTGTTTTTT.

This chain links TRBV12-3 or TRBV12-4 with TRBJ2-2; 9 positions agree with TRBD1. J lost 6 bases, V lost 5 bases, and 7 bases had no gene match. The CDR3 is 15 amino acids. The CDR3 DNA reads TGTGCCAGCAGTCCTGAACAGGGGGCTTCCGGGGAGCTGTTTTTT. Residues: CASSPEQGASGELFF.

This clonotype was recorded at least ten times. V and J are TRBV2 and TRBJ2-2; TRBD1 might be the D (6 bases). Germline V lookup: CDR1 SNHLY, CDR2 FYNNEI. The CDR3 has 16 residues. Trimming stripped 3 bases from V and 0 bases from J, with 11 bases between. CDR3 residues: CASSEPGQSNTGELFF. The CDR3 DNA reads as TGTGCCAGCAGTGAGCCGGGACAATCGAACACCGGGGAGCTGTTTTTT.

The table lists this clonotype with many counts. The CDR3 DNA is TGTGCCAGCAGCCTACCGCTTGAGACCCAGTACTTC. Its protein is CASSLPLETQYF. This chain connects TRBV13 to TRBJ2-5; D gene uncertain. Trimming cost V 5 bases and J 5 bases, with 9 bases left between them. CDR3 length: 12 residues. CDR1 and CDR2 (germline): PRHDT, FYEKMQ (reference sequence).

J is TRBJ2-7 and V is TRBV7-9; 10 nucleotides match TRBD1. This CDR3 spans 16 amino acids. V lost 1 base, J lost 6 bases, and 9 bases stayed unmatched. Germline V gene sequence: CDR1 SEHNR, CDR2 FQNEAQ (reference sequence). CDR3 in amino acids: CASSLGGQGFFFEQYF. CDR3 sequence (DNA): TGTGCCAGCAGCTTAGGGGGACAGGGGTTTTTTTTCGAGCAGTACTTC.

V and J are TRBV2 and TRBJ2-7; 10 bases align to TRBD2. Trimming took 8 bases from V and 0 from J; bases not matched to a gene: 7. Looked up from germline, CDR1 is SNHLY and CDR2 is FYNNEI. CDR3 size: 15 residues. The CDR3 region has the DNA TGTGCCAGCGGGCTGGCTAGCGGGAGCTCCTACGAGCAGTACTTC. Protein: CASGLASGSSYEQYF. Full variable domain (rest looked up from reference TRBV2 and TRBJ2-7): EPEVTQTPSHQVTQMGQEVILRCVPISNHLYFYWYRQILGQKVEFLVSFYNNEISEKSEIFDDQFSVERPDGSNFTLKIRSTKLEDSAMYFCASGLASGSSYEQYFGPGTRLTVT.

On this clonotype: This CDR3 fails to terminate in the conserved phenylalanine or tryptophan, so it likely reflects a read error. The CDR3 protein is CSVEVAETYEQYL. The DNA of the CDR3 is TGCAGCGTTGAAGTCGCGGAAACCTACGAGCAGTACCTC. The V gene is TRBV29-1, the J gene TRBJ2-7; D uncertain. The germline gives CDR1 SQVTM, CDR2 ANQGSEA. V lost 1 base, J lost 2 bases, and 9 bases lay in between. The CDR3 is made up of 13 amino acids.

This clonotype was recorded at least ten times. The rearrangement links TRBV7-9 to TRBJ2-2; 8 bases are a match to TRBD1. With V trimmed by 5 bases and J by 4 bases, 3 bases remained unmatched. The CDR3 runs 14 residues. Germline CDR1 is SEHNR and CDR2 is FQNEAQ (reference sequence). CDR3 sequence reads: CASSADRVTGELFF. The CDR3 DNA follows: TGTGCCAGCAGCGCGGACAGGGTCACCGGGGAGCTGTTTTTT.

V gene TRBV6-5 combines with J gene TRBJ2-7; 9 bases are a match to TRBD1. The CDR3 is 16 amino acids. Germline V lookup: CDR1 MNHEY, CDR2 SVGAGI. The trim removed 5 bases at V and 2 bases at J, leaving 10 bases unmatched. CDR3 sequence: CASSLNRDRATYEQYF. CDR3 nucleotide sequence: TGTGCCAGCAGTCTCAACCGGGACAGGGCCACCTACGAGCAGTACTTC.

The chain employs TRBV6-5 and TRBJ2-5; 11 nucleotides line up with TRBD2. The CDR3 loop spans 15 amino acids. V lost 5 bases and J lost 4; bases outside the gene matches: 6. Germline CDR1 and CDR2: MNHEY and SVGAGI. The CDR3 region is CASSTRLAGRETQYF. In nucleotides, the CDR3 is TGTGCCAGCAGTACGAGACTAGCGGGAAGAGAGACCCAGTACTTC.

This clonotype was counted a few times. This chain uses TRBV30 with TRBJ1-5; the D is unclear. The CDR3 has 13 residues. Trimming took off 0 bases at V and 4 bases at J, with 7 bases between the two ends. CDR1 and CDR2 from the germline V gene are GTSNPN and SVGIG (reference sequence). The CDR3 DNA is TGTGCCTGGAGTGTAGGGCGTAATCAGCCCCAGCATTTT. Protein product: CAWSVGRNQPQHF.